The clone carrying this T cell receptor beta chain was seen more than once but under ten times. Its antigen remains unknown. The sample belongs to a study of regulatory T cells in long-lasting Graves disease. Findings and limits, study-wide: The TCR repertoire of persistent Graves' patients was less diverse than that of newly diagnosed ones.

Time point denoted: persistent/refractory GD, antithyroid drugs over 5 years with positive TRAb. RNA extracted from PBMCs served as the sequencing template. The germline V gene encodes CDR1 SQVTM and CDR2 ANQGSEA. The CDR3 covers 12 residues. V trimming: 6 bases; J trimming: 7 bases; junction bases outside the gene matches: 3. Combining iRepertoire HTBI primers with Arm-PCR of CDR3 regions, the authors built TCR beta libraries. Each CDR3 protein gets one entry after TCRdb re-called the multiplex PCR reads with MiXCR. The repertoire holds about 400,000 distinct CDR3 sequences, with roughly 20% as singletons.

The source was peripheral blood mononuclear cells (PBMCs), collected when the disease was refractory, from a patient treated with antithyroid drugs. The sequence derives from a female donor with Graves disease. V and J are TRBV29-1 and TRBJ2-1; TRBD2 matches at 10 bases. The CDR3 sequence: CSVKREGNEQFF. The CDR3 bases are TGCAGCGTCAAGCGGGAGGGGAATGAGCAGTTCTTC.